The 7 T cell receptor beta chains below all came from one sample that was sequenced in a study of T-cell reconstitution after alpha-beta-depleted transplantation in children. Researchers prepared the TCRbeta library using unique molecular identifiers, the study reports. TCRdb fed the PCR reads into MiXCR, producing one record per CDR3 protein. The sample includes fewer than 1 million distinct CDR3 sequences, 15% to 20% of them seen just once. The sequenced sample was PBMCs, mostly from graft donor cells, obtained 360 days after TCRalphabeta/CD19-depleted stem cell transplant. These receptors all stem from a male patient aged 5 to 17 who had a stem cell transplant for acute lymphoblastic leukemia, so the T cells may come from the graft donor.

This chain links TRBV7-6 with TRBJ2-1, with D perhaps TRBD1 (5 bases). The germline V gene has CDR1 SGHVS and CDR2 FNYEAQ. The V and J ends lost 0 bases and 2 bases respectively, with 26 bases between them. This CDR3 is 21 amino acids long. The CDR3: CASSLAPVSWGFDSPYNEQFF. As DNA, the CDR3 is TGTGCCAGCAGCTTAGCGCCGGTCAGTTGGGGTTTCGACAGCCCCTACAATGAGCAGTTCTTC. Full variable domain (remainder filled in from reference TRBV7-6 and TRBJ2-1): GAGVSQSPRYKVTKRGQDVALRCDPISGHVSLYWYRQALGQGPEFLTYFNYEAQQDKSGLPNDRFSAERPEGSISTLTIQRTEQRDSAMYRCASSLAPVSWGFDSPYNEQFFGPGTRLTVL.

This clonotype came up a few times. The chain is built from TRBV29-1 and TRBJ2-1, with 14 bases identical to TRBD2. The CDR3 is 15 amino acids. The ends lost 4 bases at V and 9 bases at J; junction bases unmatched: 8. CDR1 and CDR2 (germline): SQVTM, ANQGSEA. Here the CDR3 reads CSVAGLAGDLSEQFF. The CDR3 DNA sequence: TGCAGCGTTGCGGGACTAGCGGGAGACTTGAGTGAGCAGTTCTTC.

This clonotype was observed at least ten times. The chain is built from TRBV3-1 and TRBJ2-2; TRBD1 matches 10 bases. This CDR3 has 17 residues. V dropped 4 bases and J dropped 2; count of bases not matched to a gene: 7. Per the germline V gene, CDR1 is LGHDT and CDR2 is YNNKEL (reference sequence). The CDR3 is CASSRYRDRGNTGELFF. The CDR3 DNA reads TGTGCCAGCAGCCGTTACCGGGACAGGGGTAACACCGGGGAGCTGTTTTTT.

V is TRBV5-1 and J is TRBJ2-7, with D perhaps TRBD1 (6 bases). The germline gives CDR1 SGHRS, CDR2 YFSETQ. V shed 0 bases and J shed 3 bases, with 19 bases lying between them. The CDR3 extends over 17 amino acids. The CDR3 sequence is CASSLGRTAFRSYEQYF. The CDR3 nucleotides are TGCGCCAGCAGCTTGGGACGGACAGCCTTTAGAAGCTACGAGCAGTACTTC.

The sample holds a few counts of this clonotype. The chain joins TRBV5-1 to TRBJ2-3; no clear D. CDR1 and CDR2 (germline): SGHRS, YFSETQ. This CDR3 spans 15 amino acids. V gave up 3 bases and J gave up 0 bases, with 11 bases separating them. CDR3 sequence: CASSSQPSSTDTQYF. The CDR3 DNA reads as TGCGCCAGCAGCTCCCAGCCCTCTAGCACAGATACGCAGTATTTT.

The CDR3 sequence is CAWSPGVLGETQYF. CDR3 coding DNA: TGTGCCTGGAGTCCGGGGGTATTAGGGGAGACCCAGTACTTC. The chain combines TRBV30 with TRBJ2-5; a possible D gene is TRBD2 (6 bases). The CDR3 consists of 14 residues. Trimming left V 2 bases short and J 5 bases short, with 15 bases between. In germline, CDR1 is GTSNPN, CDR2 SVGIG (reference sequence).

The chain joins TRBV2 to TRBJ2-3; weak D call: TRBD2 (6 bases). The CDR3 totals 14 residues. Trimming removed 0 bases at V and 12 bases at J, with 16 bases between. From germline, CDR1 is SNHLY and CDR2 FYNNEI. DNA of the CDR3: TGTGCCAGCAGTGAAGCACGCGGGACTCCTCCTCAGTATTTT. This codes for CASSEARGTPPQYF.